The TCR beta chain described here comes from a study of human T cells and chemical hapten exposure. This clonotype occurred many times. TCRdb re-called the RACE reads through MiXCR, storing one row per CDR3 protein. The data contain around 60,000 distinct CDR3 sequences, approximately 6.7% of them singletons. V lost 5 bases and J 3 bases, leaving 13 bases between the germline ends. CDR3 length equals 14 residues. Time point meaning: pre-sensitization, week 0. Noted treatment: therapeutic diphenylcyclopropenone sensitization with weekly scalp DPC. The source is a woman in her 30s with alopecia areata. Some clones in this sample may be carry-over from other donors' samples. The sample here was whole blood, taken in connection with sensitization to the hapten diphenylcyclopropenone (DPC). The rearrangement links TRBV12-3 or TRBV12-4 to TRBJ1-1; D might be TRBD1 (6 bases). The CDR3: CASSAQGSYTEAFF. In DNA, the CDR3 is TGTGCCAGCAGTGCACAGGGATCGTACACTGAAGCTTTCTTT.